These T cell receptor beta chains were read from a single sample in a study of beta chain features in type 1 diabetes. This table comes from immunoSEQ multiplex PCR, and its TCRdb copy is limited to in-frame clones, with some not included. This sample has some 900,000 clones, with roughly 15% found just once. The specimen sequenced was naive CD4+ T cells from blood. The source of these receptors is a woman between 18 and 30 years old in good health. Both conserved end residues are part of each CDR3. Fields, in order: J gene, clone size, V gene, D gene, CDR3 DNA, CDR3 protein. The D gene is left open where the match is weak. Where a row states a size, it is once, few, many or the class of an expanded clone; other rows omit it.

J: TRBJ2-7; size: .; V: TRBV18; D: TRBD1; DNA: TGTGCCAGCTCACCTTCACAGGGGAAGTACGAGCAGTACTTC; CDR3: CASSPSQGKYEQYF
J: TRBJ2-5; size: .; V: TRBV7-2; D: .; DNA: TGTGCCAGCAGCCCGGGCTATCAAGAGACCCAGTACTTC; CDR3: CASSPGYQETQYF
J: TRBJ2-5; size: .; V: TRBV7-9; D: .; DNA: TGTGCCAGCAGCTTACTAGGAGTATCCACCCAAGAGACCCAGTACTTC; CDR3: CASSLLGVSTQETQYF
J: TRBJ1-1; size: few; V: TRBV7-9; D: TRBD1; DNA: TGTGCCAGCAGCTATCGACAGGGGCCTACAGCGGACACTGAAGCTTTCTTT; CDR3: CASSYRQGPTADTEAFF
J: TRBJ2-5; size: .; V: TRBV2; D: .; DNA: TGTGCCAGCAGTGAACGGTGGAATCAAGAGACCCAGTACTTC; CDR3: CASSERWNQETQYF
J: TRBJ1-2; size: few; V: TRBV2; D: .; DNA: TGTGCCAGCAGAAAAGACAGGTCTAACTATGGCTACACCTTC; CDR3: CASRKDRSNYGYTF
J: TRBJ1-2; size: .; V: TRBV19; D: TRBD1; DNA: TGTGCCAGTAGGACCGGGACAGCCTATGGCTACACCTTC; CDR3: CASRTGTAYGYTF
J: TRBJ2-1; size: .; V: TRBV6-1; D: .; DNA: TGTGCCAGCAGGGGGGACAAGAGCTCCTACAATGAGCAGTTCTTC; CDR3: CASRGDKSSYNEQFF
J: TRBJ2-1; size: .; V: TRBV7-2; D: .; DNA: TGTGCCAGCAGCTTAGGTGGATTTAACAATGAGCAGTTCTTC; CDR3: CASSLGGFNNEQFF
J: TRBJ2-7; size: .; V: TRBV25-1; D: TRBD1; DNA: TGTGCCAGCAGTGAACCGGGACAGGGGTCCTACGAACAGTACTTC; CDR3: CASSEPGQGSYEQYF
J: TRBJ2-1; size: .; V: TRBV2; D: TRBD2; DNA: TGTGCCAGCAGTTCGGCCGGACTAGCGGGAGGGCTAAATGAGCAGTTCTTC; CDR3: CASSSAGLAGGLNEQFF
J: TRBJ2-5; size: few; V: TRBV7-6; D: TRBD2; DNA: TGTGCCAGCAGCATCGGACTAGCGGGCCAAGAGACCCAGTACTTC; CDR3: CASSIGLAGQETQYF
J: TRBJ1-1; size: few; V: TRBV5-1; D: .; DNA: TGCGCCAGCAGCTTGCGACGCCTAGTAGGCTTGAACACTGAAGCTTTCTTT; CDR3: CASSLRRLVGLNTEAFF
J: TRBJ2-3; size: few; V: TRBV27; D: .; DNA: TGTGCCAGCCGCAGGCGACCTATTACAGATACGCAGTATTTT; CDR3: CASRRRPITDTQYF
J: TRBJ1-2; size: .; V: TRBV6-5; D: TRBD1; DNA: TGTGCCAGCAGTTCCCACTCAGGGGGCCCGGTCTATGGCTACACCTTC; CDR3: CASSSHSGGPVYGYTF
J: TRBJ2-3; size: .; V: TRBV28; D: TRBD1; DNA: TGTGCCAGCACCGGACAGGGGAAAACAGATACGCAGTATTTT; CDR3: CASTGQGKTDTQYF
J: TRBJ2-2; size: .; V: TRBV19; D: TRBD2; DNA: TGTGCCAGTAGTATAAGACTAGCAGGGACCGGGGAGCTGTTTTTT; CDR3: CASSIRLAGTGELFF
J: TRBJ2-3; size: .; V: TRBV9; D: TRBD2; DNA: TGTGCCAGCAGCGTAGGCGGGAGGGCCCCAGATACGCAGTATTTT; CDR3: CASSVGGRAPDTQYF
J: TRBJ2-7; size: .; V: TRBV27; D: TRBD1; DNA: TGTGCCAGCAGTGACAGGGTAAACGAGCAGTACTTC; CDR3: CASSDRVNEQYF
J: TRBJ1-5; size: .; V: TRBV6-5; D: .; DNA: TGTGCCAGCACCAGCGACAGTTATAGCAATCAGCCCCAGCATTTT; CDR3: CASTSDSYSNQPQHF
J: TRBJ1-2; size: .; V: TRBV29-1; D: .; DNA: TGCAGCGCCCAGGGGAACTATGGCTACACCTTC; CDR3: CSAQGNYGYTF
J: TRBJ2-5; size: few; V: TRBV7-9; D: .; DNA: TGTGCCAGCAGCTCGAGGCCAGGGGGGGCCGAGACCCAGTACTTC; CDR3: CASSSRPGGAETQYF
J: TRBJ1-1; size: few; V: TRBV28; D: TRBD1; DNA: TGTGCCAGCAGTTTACACGCAGCCGGGACAGGGGTGAACACTGAAGCTTTCTTT; CDR3: CASSLHAAGTGVNTEAFF
J: TRBJ2-7; size: .; V: TRBV5-4; D: TRBD2; DNA: TGTGCCAGCAGCTTGTCGGGACTAGCGGGAGAGCGCCCTTTCTACGAGCAGTACTTC; CDR3: CASSLSGLAGERPFYEQYF